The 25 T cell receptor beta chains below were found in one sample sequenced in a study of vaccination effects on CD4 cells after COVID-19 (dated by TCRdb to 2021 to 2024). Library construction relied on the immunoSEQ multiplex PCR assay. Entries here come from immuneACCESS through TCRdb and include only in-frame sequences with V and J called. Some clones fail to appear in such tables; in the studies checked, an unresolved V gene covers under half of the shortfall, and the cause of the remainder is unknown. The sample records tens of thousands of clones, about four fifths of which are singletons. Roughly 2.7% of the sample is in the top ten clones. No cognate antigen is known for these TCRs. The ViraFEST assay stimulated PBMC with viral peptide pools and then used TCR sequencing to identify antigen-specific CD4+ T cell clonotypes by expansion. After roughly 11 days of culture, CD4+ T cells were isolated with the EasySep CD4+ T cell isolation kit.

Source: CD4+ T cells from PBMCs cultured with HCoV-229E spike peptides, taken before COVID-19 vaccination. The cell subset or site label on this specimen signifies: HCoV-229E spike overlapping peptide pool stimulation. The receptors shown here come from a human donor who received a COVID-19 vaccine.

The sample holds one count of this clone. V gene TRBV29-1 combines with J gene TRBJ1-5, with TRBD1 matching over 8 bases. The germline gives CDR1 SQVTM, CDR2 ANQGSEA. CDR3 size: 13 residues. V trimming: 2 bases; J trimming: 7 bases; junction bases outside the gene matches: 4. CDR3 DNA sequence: TGCAGCGTTGAACAGGGGGCTGGGCAGCCCCAGCATTTT. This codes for CSVEQGAGQPQHF.

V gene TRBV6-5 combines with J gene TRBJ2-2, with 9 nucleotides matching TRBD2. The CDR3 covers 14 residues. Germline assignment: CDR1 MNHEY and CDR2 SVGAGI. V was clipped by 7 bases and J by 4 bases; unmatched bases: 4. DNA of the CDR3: TGTGCCAGCATTTTAGCGGGGGTCACCGGGGAGCTGTTTTTT. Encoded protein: CASILAGVTGELFF.

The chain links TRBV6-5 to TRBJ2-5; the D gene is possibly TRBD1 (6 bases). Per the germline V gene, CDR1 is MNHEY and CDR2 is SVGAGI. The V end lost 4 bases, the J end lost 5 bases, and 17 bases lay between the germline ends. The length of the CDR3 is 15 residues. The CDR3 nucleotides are TGTGCCAGCAGTTCATTGACAGGAATGGGGGAGACCCAGTACTTC. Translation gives CASSSLTGMGETQYF.

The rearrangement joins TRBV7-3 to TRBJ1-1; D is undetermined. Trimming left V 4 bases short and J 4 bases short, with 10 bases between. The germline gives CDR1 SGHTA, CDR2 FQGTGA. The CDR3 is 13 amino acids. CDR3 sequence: CASSSSRGTEAFF. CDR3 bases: TGTGCCAGCAGCTCATCACGGGGCACTGAAGCTTTCTTT.

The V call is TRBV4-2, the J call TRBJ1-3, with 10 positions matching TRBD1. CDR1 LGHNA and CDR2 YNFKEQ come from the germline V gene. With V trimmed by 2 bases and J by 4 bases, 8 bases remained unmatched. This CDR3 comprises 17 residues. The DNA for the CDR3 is TGTGCCAGCAGCCAAACCCGACAGGGGGCAAGGGGAAACACCATATATTTT. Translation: CASSQTRQGARGNTIYF.

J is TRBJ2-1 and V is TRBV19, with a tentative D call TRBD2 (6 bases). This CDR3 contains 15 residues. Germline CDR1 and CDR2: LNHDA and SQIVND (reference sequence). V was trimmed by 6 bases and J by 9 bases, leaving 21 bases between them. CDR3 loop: CASSLLGRGGSEQFF. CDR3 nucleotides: TGTGCCAGTAGCCTCCTAGGGCGGGGTGGGAGTGAGCAGTTCTTC. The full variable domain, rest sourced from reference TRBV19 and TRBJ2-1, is DGGITQSPKYLFRKEGQNVTLSCEQNLNHDAMYWYRQDPGQGLRLIYYSQIVNDFQKGDIAEGYSVSREKKESFPLTVTSAQKNPTAFYLCASSLLGRGGSEQFFGPGTRLTVL.

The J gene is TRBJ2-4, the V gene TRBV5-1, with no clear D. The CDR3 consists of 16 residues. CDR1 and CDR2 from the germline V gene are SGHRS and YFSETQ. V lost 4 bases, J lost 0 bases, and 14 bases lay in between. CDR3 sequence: CASSTRPDLAKNIQYF. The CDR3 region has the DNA TGCGCCAGCAGCACCCGACCCGACTTAGCCAAAAACATTCAGTACTTC. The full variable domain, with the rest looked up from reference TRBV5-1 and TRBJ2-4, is KAGVTQTPRYLIKTRGQQVTLSCSPISGHRSVSWYQQTPGQGLQFLFEYFSETQRNKGNFPGRFSGRQFSNSRSEMNVSTLELGDSALYLCASSTRPDLAKNIQYFGAGTRLSVL.

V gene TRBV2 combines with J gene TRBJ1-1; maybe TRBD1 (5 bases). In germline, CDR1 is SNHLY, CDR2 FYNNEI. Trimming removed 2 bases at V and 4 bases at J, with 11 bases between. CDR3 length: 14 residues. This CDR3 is CASSELGVGTEAFF. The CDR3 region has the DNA TGTGCCAGCAGTGAATTGGGGGTAGGCACTGAAGCTTTCTTT.

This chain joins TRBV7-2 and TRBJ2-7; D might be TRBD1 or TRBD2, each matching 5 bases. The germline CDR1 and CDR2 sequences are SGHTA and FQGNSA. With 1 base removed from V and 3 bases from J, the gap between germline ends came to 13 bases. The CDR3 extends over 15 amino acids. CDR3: CASSLGGARGYEQYV. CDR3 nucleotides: TGTGCCAGCAGCTTAGGAGGGGCGCGTGGCTACGAGCAGTACGTC.

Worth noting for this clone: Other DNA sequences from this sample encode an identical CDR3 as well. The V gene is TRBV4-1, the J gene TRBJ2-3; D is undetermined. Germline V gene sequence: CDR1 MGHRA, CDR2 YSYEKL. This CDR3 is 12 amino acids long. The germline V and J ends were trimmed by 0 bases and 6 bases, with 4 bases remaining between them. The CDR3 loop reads CASSQDRDTQYF. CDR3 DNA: TGCGCCAGCAGCCAAGATCGGGATACGCAGTATTTT.

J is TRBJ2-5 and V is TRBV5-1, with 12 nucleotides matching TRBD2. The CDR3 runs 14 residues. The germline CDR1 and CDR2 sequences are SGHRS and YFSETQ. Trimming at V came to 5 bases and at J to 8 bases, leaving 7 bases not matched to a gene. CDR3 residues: CASRDPSGGGTQYF. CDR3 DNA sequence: TGCGCCAGCAGGGATCCTAGCGGGGGGGGAACCCAGTACTTC.

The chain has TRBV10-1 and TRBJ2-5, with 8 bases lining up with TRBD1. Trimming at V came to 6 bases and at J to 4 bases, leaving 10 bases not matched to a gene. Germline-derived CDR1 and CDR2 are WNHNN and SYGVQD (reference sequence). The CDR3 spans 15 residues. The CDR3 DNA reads TGCGCCAGCAGCCAGGGGGCGCGGGAAGGAGAGACCCAGTACTTC. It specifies CASSQGAREGETQYF.

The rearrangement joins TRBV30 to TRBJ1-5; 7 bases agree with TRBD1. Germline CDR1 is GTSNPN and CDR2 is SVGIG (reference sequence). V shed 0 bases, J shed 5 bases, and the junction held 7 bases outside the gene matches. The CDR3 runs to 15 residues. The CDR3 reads CAWSVRAGGDQPQHF. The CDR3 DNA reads TGTGCCTGGAGTGTACGGGCAGGGGGGGATCAGCCCCAGCATTTT.

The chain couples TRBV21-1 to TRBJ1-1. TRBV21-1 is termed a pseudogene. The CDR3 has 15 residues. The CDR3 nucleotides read TGTGCCAGCAGCAAAGAAGGAGGATCAGGCACTGAAGCTTTCTTT. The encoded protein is CASSKEGGSGTEAFF.

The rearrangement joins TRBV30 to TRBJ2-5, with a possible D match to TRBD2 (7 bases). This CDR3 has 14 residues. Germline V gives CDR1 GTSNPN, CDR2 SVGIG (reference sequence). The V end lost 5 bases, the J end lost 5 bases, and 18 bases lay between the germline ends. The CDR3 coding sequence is TGTGCCTGGGGACGGGGAGGGGGTAGTGAGACCCAGTACTTC. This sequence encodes CAWGRGGGSETQYF.

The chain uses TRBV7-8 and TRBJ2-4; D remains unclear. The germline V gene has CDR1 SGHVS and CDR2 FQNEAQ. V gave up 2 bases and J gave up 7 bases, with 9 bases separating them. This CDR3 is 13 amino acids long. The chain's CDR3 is CASSLIGPNIQYF. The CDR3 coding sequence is TGTGCCAGCAGCTTAATCGGTCCGAACATTCAGTACTTC.

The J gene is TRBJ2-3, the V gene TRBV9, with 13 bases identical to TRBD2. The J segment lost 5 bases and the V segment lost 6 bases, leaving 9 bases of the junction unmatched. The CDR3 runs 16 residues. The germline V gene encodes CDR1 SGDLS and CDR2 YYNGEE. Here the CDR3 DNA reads TGTGCCAGCACTGAGGGACTAGCGGGGCATATAGATACGCAGTATTTT. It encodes CASTEGLAGHIDTQYF.

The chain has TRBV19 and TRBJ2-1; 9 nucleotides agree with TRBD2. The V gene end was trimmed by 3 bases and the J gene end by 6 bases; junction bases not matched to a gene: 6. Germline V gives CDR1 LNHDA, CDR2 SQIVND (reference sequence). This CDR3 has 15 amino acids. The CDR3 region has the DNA TGTGCCAGTAGTATTAGCGGACTAGCGTTCAATGAGCAGTTCTTC. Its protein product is CASSISGLAFNEQFF.

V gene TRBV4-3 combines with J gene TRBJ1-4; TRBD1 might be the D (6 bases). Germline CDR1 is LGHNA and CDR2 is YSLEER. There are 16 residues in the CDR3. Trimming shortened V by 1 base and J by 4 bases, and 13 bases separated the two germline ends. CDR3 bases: TGCGCCAGCAGCCAAGGGGGGGGACAAGTTAATGAAAAACTGTTTTTT. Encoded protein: CASSQGGGQVNEKLFF.

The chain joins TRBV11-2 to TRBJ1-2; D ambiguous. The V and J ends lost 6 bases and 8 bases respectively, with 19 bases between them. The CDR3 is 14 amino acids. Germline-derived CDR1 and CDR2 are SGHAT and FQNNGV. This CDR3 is CASRTPGALGGYTF. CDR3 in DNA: TGTGCCAGCAGAACCCCTGGCGCCCTCGGGGGCTACACCTTC.

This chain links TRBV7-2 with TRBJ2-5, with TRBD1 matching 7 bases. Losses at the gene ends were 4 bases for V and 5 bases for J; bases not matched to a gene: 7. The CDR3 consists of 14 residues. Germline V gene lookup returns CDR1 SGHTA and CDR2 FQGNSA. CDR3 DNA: TGTGCCAGCAGCTCCCGACAGGGCTGGGAGACCCAGTACTTC. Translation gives CASSSRQGWETQYF.

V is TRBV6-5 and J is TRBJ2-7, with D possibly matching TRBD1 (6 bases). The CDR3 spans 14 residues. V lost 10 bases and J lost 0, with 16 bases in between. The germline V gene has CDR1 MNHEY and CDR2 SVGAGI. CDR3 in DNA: TGTGCCACCACCAACCCAGGGGACTCCTACGAGCAGTACGTC. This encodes CATTNPGDSYEQYV.

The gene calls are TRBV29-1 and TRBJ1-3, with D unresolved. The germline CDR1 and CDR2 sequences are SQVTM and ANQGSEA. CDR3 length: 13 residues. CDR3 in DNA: TGCAGTGCTATGACCCCCGCGAGAAACACCATATATTTT. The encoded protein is CSAMTPARNTIYF.

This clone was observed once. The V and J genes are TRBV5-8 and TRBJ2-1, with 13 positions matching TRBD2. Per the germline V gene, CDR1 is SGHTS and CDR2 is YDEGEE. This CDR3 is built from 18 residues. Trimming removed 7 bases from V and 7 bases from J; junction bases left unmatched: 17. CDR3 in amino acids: CASPELLAGGLSGNEQFF. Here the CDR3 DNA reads TGTGCCAGCCCGGAACTACTAGCGGGGGGGCTCAGTGGGAATGAGCAGTTCTTC.

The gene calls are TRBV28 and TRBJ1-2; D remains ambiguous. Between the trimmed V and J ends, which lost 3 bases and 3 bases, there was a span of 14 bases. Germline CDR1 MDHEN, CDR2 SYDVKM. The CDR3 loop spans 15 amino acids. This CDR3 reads CASSFAARRYYGYTF. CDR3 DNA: TGTGCCAGCAGTTTTGCGGCCCGACGATACTATGGCTACACCTTC.